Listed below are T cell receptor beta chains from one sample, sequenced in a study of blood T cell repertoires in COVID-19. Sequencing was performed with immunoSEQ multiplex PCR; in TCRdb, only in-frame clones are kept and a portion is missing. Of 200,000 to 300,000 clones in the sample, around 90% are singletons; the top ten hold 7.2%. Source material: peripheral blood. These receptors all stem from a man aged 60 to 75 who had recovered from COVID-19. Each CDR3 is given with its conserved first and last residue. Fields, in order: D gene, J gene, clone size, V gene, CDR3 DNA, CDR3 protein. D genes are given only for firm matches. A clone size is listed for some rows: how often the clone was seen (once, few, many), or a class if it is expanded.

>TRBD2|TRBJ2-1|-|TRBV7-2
TGTGCCAGCAGCTCTAGCGGGGGCACGTACAATGAGCAGTTCTTC
CASSSSGGTYNEQFF
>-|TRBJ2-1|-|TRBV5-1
TGCGCCAGCAGCCCCCGAGGGGGCAATGAGCAGTTCTTC
CASSPRGGNEQFF
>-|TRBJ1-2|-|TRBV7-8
TGTGCCAGCAGCTTATACGTCAGCTATGGCTACACCTTC
CASSLYVSYGYTF
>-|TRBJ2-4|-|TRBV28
TGTGCCACCCGGGGACAATCGATTACCAAAAACATTCAGTACTTC
CATRGQSITKNIQYF
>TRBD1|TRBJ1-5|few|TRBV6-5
TGTGCCAGCAGTCAGACAGGGCTCAGCAATCAGCCCCAGCATTTT
CASSQTGLSNQPQHF
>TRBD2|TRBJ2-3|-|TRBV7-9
TGTGCCAGCAGCTTACGACTCTCCGGGGGGGCCACAGATACGCAGTATTTT
CASSLRLSGGATDTQYF
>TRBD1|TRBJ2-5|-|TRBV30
TGTGCCTGGAGAAAATCACAGGGGGGAGGAGAGACCCAGTACTTC
CAWRKSQGGGETQYF
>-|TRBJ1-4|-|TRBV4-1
TGCGCCAGCAGCCAAGATCGGGGGGTTCGTCTTAGCGGTAATGAAAAACTGTTTTTT
CASSQDRGVRLSGNEKLFF
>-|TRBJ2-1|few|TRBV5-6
TGTGCCAGCAGCTCAGGACAGACCTACAATGAGCAGTTCTTC
CASSSGQTYNEQFF
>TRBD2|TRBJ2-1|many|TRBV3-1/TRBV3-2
TGTGCCAGCAGCCCCCCTAGCGGGGGGCACAATGAGCAGTTCTTC
CASSPPSGGHNEQFF
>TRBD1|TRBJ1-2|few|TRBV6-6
TGTGCCAGCAGACAAGGACAGGGGAGCTATGGCTACACCTTC
CASRQGQGSYGYTF
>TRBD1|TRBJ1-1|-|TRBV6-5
TGTGCCAGCAGTCGCGGACAGGGTGACACTGAAGCTTTCTTT
CASSRGQGDTEAFF
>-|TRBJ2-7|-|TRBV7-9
TGTGCCAGAGCAGGTCAGGTCCCCTGCCCCTACGAGCAGTACTTC
CARAGQVPCPYEQYF
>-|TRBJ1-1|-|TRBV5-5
TGTGCCAGCAGCTCGATAAGCGTGAACACTGAAGCTTTCTTT
CASSSISVNTEAFF
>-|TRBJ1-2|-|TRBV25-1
TGTGCCAGCAGTCGGGGGTACTTAGCTGGCTACACCTTC
CASSRGYLAGYTF
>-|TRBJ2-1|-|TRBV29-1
TGCAGCGTTGAAGGTGGGGGGAGAAACAATGAGCAGTTCTTC
CSVEGGGRNNEQFF
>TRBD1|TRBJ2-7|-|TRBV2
TGTGCCAGCAGTGAGTTCGGACAGGTGGGACACCTCTCCTACGAGCAGTACTTC
CASSEFGQVGHLSYEQYF
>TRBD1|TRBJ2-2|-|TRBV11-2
TGTGCCAGCAGCTTATATGGGACAGGGGTAATCACCGGGGAGCTGTTTTTT
CASSLYGTGVITGELFF
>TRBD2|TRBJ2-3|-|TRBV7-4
TGTGCCAGCAGCTTCGTGGTGGAGGAAAGTAGCGGGGGGCCAGATACGCAGTATTTT
CASSFVVEESSGGPDTQYF
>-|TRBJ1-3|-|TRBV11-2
TGTGCCAGCAGTCCAAAGGGCGGGAGCTCTGGAAACACCATATATTTT
CASSPKGGSSGNTIYF
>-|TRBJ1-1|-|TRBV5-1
TGCGCCAGCAGCTGGGGAGTCCGGGGGAGGAACAGAATTAACACTGAAGCTTTCTTT
CASSWGVRGRNRINTEAFF
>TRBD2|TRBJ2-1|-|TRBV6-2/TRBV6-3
TGTGCCAGCAGTTCCACTAGCGGGGGGGCCTGGGGCTCCTACAATGAGCAGTTCTTC
CASSSTSGGAWGSYNEQFF
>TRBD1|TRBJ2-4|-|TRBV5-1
TGCGCCAGCAGCCTACAGGGGAACATTCAGTACTTC
CASSLQGNIQYF
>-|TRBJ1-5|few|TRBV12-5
TGTGCTAGTGGATTCACGAACCCCTATAGCAATCAGCCCCAGCATTTT
CASGFTNPYSNQPQHF
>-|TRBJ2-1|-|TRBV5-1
TGCGCCAGCAGCTTGGTGGGCGGGGGCGGCTCCTACAATGAGCAGTTCTTC
CASSLVGGGGSYNEQFF
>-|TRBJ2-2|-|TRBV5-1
TGCGCCAGCATGATGAACAGGGGAGGATCCGGGGAGCTGTTTTTT
CASMMNRGGSGELFF
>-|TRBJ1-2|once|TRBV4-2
TGTGCCAGCAGCCAATATTGGTCCGCCCCGGACTATGGCTACACCTTC
CASSQYWSAPDYGYTF
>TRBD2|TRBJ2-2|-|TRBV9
TGTGCCAGCAGCCCTAGCGGGGGGGCCTTCGGGGAGCTGTTTTTT
CASSPSGGAFGELFF
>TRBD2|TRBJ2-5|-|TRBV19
TGTGCCAGTAGTCCACGACTAGCGGGGAGGGAGACCCAGTACTTC
CASSPRLAGRETQYF
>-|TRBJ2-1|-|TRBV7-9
TGTGCCAGCAGCTCAGGGGCCCGGGGCACGGTCTACAATGAGCAGTTCTTC
CASSSGARGTVYNEQFF
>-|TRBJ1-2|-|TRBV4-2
TGTGCCAGCAGCCAAGATAGGCAGGTTAACTATGGCTACACCTTC
CASSQDRQVNYGYTF
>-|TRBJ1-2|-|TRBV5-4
TGTGCCAGCAGCTTGTCGATAGGGGTTGGCTACACCTTC
CASSLSIGVGYTF
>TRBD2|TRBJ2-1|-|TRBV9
TGTGCCAGCAGCGTTGGAATGACGGGGGGTGAGAATGAGCAGTTCTTC
CASSVGMTGGENEQFF
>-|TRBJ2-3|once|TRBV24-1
TGTGCCACCAGTGATTTGACAGACCAGAAAGGCACAGATACGCAGTATTTT
CATSDLTDQKGTDTQYF
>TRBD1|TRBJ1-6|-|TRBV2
TGTGCCAGCAGGCCGACAGGGGTGAATTCACCCCTCCACTTT
CASRPTGVNSPLHF
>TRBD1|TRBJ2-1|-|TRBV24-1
TGTGCCACCAGTGATTTGCCCAGGGGGAGTCATAGCAACAATGAGCAGTTCTTC
CATSDLPRGSHSNNEQFF
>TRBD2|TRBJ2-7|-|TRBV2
TGTGCCAGCGAACAGTTACTAGCGTTTGTAAAAGAGCAGTACTTC
CASEQLLAFVKEQYF
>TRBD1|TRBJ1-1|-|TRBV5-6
TGTGCCAGCAACCCGTCCAGGGGGCCCATCGATTTCTTT
CASNPSRGPIDFF
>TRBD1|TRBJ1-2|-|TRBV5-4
TGTGCCAGCAGCCCCAGGGGGACAGGGTATGGCTACACCTTC
CASSPRGTGYGYTF